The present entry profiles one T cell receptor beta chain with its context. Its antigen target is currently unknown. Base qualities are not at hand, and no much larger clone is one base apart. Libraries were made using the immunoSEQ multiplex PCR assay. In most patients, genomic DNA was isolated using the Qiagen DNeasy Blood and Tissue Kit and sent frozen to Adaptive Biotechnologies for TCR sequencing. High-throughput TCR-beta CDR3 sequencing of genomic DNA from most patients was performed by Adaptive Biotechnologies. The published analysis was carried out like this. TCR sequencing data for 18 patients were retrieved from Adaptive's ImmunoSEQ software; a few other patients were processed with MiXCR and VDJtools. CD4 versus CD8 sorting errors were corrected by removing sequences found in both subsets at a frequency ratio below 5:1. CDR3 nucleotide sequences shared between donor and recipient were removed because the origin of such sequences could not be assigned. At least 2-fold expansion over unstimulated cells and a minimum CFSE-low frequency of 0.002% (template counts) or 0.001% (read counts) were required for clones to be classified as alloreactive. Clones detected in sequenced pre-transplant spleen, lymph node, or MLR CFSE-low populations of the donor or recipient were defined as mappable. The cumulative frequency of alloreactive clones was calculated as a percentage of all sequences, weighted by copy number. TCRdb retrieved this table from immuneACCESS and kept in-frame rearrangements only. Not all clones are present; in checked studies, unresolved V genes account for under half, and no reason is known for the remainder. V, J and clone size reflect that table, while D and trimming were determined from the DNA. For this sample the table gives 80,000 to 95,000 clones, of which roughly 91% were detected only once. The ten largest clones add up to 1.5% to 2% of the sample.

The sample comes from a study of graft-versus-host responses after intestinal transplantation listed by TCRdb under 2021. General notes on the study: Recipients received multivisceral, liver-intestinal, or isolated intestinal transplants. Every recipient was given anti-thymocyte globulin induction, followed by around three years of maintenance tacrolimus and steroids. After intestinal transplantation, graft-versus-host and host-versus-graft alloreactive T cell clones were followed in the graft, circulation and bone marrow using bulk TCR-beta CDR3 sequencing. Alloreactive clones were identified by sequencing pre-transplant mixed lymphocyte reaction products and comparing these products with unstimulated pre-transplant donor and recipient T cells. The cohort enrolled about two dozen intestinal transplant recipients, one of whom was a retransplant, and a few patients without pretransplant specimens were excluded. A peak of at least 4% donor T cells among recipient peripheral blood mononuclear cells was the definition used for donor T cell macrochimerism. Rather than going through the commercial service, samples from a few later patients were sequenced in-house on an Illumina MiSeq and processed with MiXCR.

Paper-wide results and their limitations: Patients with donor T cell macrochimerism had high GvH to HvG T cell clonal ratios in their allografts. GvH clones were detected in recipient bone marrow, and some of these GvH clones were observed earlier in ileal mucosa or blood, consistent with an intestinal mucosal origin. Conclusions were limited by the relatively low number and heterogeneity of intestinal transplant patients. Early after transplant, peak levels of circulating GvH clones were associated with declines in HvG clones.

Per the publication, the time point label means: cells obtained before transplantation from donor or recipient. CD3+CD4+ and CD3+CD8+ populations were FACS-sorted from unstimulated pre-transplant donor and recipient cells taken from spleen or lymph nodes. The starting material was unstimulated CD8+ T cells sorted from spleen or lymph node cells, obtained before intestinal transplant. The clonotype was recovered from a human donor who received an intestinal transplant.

The CDR3 reads as follows: CASSWTGSFQETQYF. The DNA reads TGTGCCAGCAGTTGGACGGGGAGCTTCCAAGAGACCCAGTACTTC. Recombination linked TRBV6-5 to TRBJ2-5; the D gene is perhaps TRBD2, on 5 matching bases. Relative to germline, V is 4 bases shorter and J is 1 base shorter, with 13 bases between their ends. Taken from cysteine to phenylalanine, the CDR3 has 15 residues. Only the CDR3 region is kept as DNA, spanning 45 bases read in frame from base 1. The germline V gene provides CDR1 MNHEY and CDR2 SVGAGI.